This T cell receptor beta chain is drawn from a study of neurological immune-mediated disorders. Study-level points and caveats: The greatest TCR clonal expansion appeared in HTLV-1-associated myelopathy and the smallest, falling below healthy controls, in multiple sclerosis. There were no CDR3 amino acid sequences shared by expanded clones across subjects, a result suggesting private repertoires in all groups.

V shed 0 bases and J shed 0 bases, with 3 bases lying between them. Per germline, CDR1 ENHRY and CDR2 SYGVKD. The length of the CDR3 is 15 residues. Every sequencing run produced over 160 million TCR-beta sequences, and the sequences from any one run covered 15-18 subjects. TCRdb re-analysed the 5' RACE reads in MiXCR, keeping a single row per CDR3 protein. The data show roughly 65,000 distinct CDR3 sequences, with over 4% seen just once and roughly 6% held by the top ten. This clonotype was seen many times. Antigen unknown. This sequence originates from a human donor with multiple sclerosis. The donor label of this sample is uncertain. Material: PBMCs. The genes are TRBV10-3 and TRBJ2-6; unclear D gene. The CDR3 DNA reads as TGTGCCATCAGTGAGTCGGACTCTGGGGCCAACGTCCTGACTTTC. This codes for CAISESDSGANVLTF.